These 13 T cell receptor beta chains share one sample of origin, sequenced in a study of lymphopenia after photon versus proton radiotherapy. Data came from immunoSEQ multiplex PCR; TCRdb stores just in-frame clones and leaves some out. The data show 75,000 or so clones, approximately 82% seen once. The material was peripheral blood, obtained from a patient treated with proton-based radiotherapy. These receptors were collected from a man aged 55 to 70 with pancreatic cancer.

This sequence joins TRBV10-3 and TRBJ2-2; TRBD2 aligns across 10 bases. V lost 3 bases to trimming and J lost 4 bases; unmatched junction nucleotides: 5. The CDR3 is 16 residues long. The germline CDR1 and CDR2 sequences are ENHRY and SYGVKD. The CDR3 protein is CAISDGLAGVTGELFF. CDR3 nucleotide sequence: TGTGCCATCAGTGACGGGCTAGCGGGAGTCACCGGGGAGCTGTTTTTT.

The rearrangement uses TRBV7-2 and TRBJ2-7, with 7 bases fitting TRBD1. The J segment lost 1 base and the V segment lost 8 bases, leaving 17 bases of the junction unmatched. Germline V gives CDR1 SGHTA, CDR2 FQGNSA. The length of the CDR3 is 17 residues. CDR3 amino acids: CASRKGGSIRGSYEQYF. The CDR3 DNA sequence: TGTGCCAGCCGGAAAGGGGGCTCAATACGAGGTTCCTACGAGCAGTACTTC.

This rearrangement joins TRBV6-5 to TRBJ1-2, with a tentative D call TRBD1 (6 bases). There are 13 residues in the CDR3. V lost 2 bases and J lost 10, with 14 bases in between. CDR1 and CDR2 from the germline V gene are MNHEY and SVGAGI. CDR3 amino acids: CASSYEGVEDYTF. CDR3 sequence (DNA): TGTGCCAGCAGTTACGAGGGGGTCGAGGACTACACCTTC.

The chain carries TRBV11-3 and TRBJ2-1; D is unresolved. Deletions cut 8 bases from V and 3 bases from J, with 11 bases between. Looked up from germline, CDR1 is SGHNT and CDR2 is YENEEA. CDR3 length equals 13 residues. The DNA of the CDR3 is TGTGCCAGCGGAGAGCCACACTACAATGAGCAGTTCTTC. Amino acids: CASGEPHYNEQFF.

The rearrangement joins TRBV6-5 to TRBJ1-4; 7 bases agree with TRBD1. CDR1 is MNHEY, CDR2 SVGAGI, per germline. V lost 4 bases, J lost 7 bases, and 9 bases stayed unmatched. The CDR3 extends over 15 amino acids. In DNA, the CDR3 is TGTGCCAGCAGTTTACAGGGGAGGTATGGTGAAAAACTGTTTTTT. Translated: CASSLQGRYGEKLFF.

This CDR3 is CASSLAAGYEQYF. CDR3 in DNA: TGTGCCAGCAGTTTGGCAGCGGGCTACGAGCAGTACTTC. The J gene is TRBJ2-7, the V gene TRBV27; maybe TRBD2 (6 bases). V lost 3 bases and J 3 bases, leaving 9 bases between the germline ends. Germline V gene lookup returns CDR1 MNHEY and CDR2 SMNVEV (reference sequence). CDR3 length: 13 residues.

The chain joins TRBV18 to TRBJ1-2; D perhaps matches TRBD1 (6 bases). The germline CDR1 and CDR2 sequences are KGHSH and LQKENI. This CDR3 has 15 amino acids. The V gene lost 2 bases and the J gene lost 2 bases, with 12 bases spanning the gap. Here the CDR3 DNA reads TGTGCCAGCTCACCATTGGACAGCTCCAACTATGGCTACACCTTC. It is translated as CASSPLDSSNYGYTF.

This chain connects TRBV15 to TRBJ1-2; 7 nucleotides line up with TRBD1. Germline lookup yields CDR1 LNHNV and CDR2 YYDKDF (reference sequence). There are 13 residues in the CDR3. V gave up 1 base and J gave up 8 bases; unmatched junction bases: 4. CDR3: CATSRGQGEGYTF. CDR3 in DNA: TGTGCCACCAGCAGAGGACAGGGAGAAGGCTACACCTTC. Full variable domain (outside the CDR3, taken from reference TRBV15 and TRBJ1-2): DAMVIQNPRYQVTQFGKPVTLSCSQTLNHNVMYWYQQKSSQAPKLLFHYYDKDFNNEADTPDNFQSRRPNTSFCFLDIRSPGLGDTAMYLCATSRGQGEGYTFGSGTRLTVV.

The chain is built from TRBV27 and TRBJ2-5; weak D call: TRBD1 (6 bases). The V and J ends lost 3 bases and 1 base respectively, with 9 bases between them. Germline V CDR1 and CDR2: MNHEY, SMNVEV (reference sequence). This CDR3 has 14 residues. CDR3 nucleotide sequence: TGTGCCAGCAGTTTCGGCAGGGGCCAAGAGACCCAGTACTTC. It specifies CASSFGRGQETQYF.

This clone appeared once. V gene TRBV28 combines with J gene TRBJ2-2; D gene uncertain. The CDR3 is 12 amino acids. The germline V gene encodes CDR1 MDHEN and CDR2 SYDVKM. Trimming pared 3 bases from V and 3 bases from J, leaving 2 bases between. The CDR3 region has the DNA TGTGCCAGCAGTTTGTACACCGGGGAGCTGTTTTTT. As protein: CASSLYTGELFF.

This clone occurred a few times. The chain uses TRBV18 and TRBJ2-3, with TRBD2 identical over 9 bases. CDR1 is KGHSH and CDR2 is LQKENI in the germline V gene. The CDR3 loop spans 18 amino acids. The V and J ends lost 2 bases and 1 base, in that order; junction bases with no gene match: 10. The CDR3 spells CASSPRSIAGGRTDTQYF. The CDR3 bases are TGTGCCAGCTCACCAAGAAGCATTGCGGGAGGGCGCACAGATACGCAGTATTTT.

The chain employs TRBV6-5 and TRBJ2-7; 7 bases map to TRBD1. V was clipped by 6 bases and J by 3 bases; unmatched bases: 11. The germline V gene has CDR1 MNHEY and CDR2 SVGAGI. CDR3 length equals 15 residues. Written as DNA, the CDR3 is TGTGCCAGCAGCATGGGGACAGCCTCCCTCTACGAGCAGTACTTC. Its translation is CASSMGTASLYEQYF.

The chain carries TRBV28 and TRBJ1-1, with D uncertain. Trimming pared 7 bases from V and 1 base from J, leaving 10 bases between. The CDR3 covers 13 residues. Germline lookup yields CDR1 MDHEN and CDR2 SYDVKM. CDR3 in DNA: TGTGCCAGCACCTTACGCGGGAACACTGAAGCTTTCTTT. Translated, it gives CASTLRGNTEAFF.